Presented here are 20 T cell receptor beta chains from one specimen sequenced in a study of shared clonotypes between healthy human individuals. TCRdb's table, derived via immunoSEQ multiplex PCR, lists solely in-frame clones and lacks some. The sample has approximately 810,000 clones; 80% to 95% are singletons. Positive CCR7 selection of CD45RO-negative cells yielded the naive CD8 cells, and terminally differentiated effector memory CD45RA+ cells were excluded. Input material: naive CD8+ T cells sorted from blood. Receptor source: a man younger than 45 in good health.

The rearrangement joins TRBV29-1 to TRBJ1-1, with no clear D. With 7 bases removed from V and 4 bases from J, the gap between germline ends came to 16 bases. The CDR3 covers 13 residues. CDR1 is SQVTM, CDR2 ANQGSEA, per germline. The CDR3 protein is CSGSEGVGTEAFF. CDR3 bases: TGCAGCGGGTCTGAGGGAGTGGGCACTGAAGCTTTCTTT.

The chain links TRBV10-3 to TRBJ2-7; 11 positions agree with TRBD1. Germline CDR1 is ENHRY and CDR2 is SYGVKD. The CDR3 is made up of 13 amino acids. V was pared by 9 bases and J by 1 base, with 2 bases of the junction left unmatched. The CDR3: CAIRDRGSYEQYF. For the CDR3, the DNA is TGTGCCATAAGGGACAGGGGGTCCTACGAGCAGTACTTC.

CDR3 bases: TGTGCCAGCAGCCCTAGGTTCCGACGAATTTCCGATACCGTTGGTGAGCAGTTCTTC. Its translation: CASSPRFRRISDTVGEQFF. The V and J genes are TRBV14 and TRBJ2-1; D call uncertain. Germline values: CDR1 SGHDN, CDR2 FVKESK. The CDR3 runs to 19 residues. V was clipped by 4 bases and J by 9 bases, with 31 bases between them.

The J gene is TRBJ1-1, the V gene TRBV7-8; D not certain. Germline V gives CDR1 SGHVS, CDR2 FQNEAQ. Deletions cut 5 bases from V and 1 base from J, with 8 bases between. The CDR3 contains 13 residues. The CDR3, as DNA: TGTGCCAGCAGCGCCGGGAAGAACACTGAAGCTTTCTTT. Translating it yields CASSAGKNTEAFF.

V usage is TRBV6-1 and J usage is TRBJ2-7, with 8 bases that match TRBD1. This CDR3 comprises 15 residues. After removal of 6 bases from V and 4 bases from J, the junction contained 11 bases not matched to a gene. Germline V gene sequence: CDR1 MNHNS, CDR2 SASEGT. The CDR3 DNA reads TGTGCCAGCAGCGACTCCGGGACAGGAGGATACGAGCAGTACTTC. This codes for CASSDSGTGGYEQYF.

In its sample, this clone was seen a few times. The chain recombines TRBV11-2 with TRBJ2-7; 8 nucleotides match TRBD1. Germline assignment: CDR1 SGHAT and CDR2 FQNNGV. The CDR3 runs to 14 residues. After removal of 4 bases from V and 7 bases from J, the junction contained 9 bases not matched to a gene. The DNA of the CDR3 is TGTGCCAGCAGCTCGGAGACAGGGGAATGGGAGCAGTACTTC. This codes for CASSSETGEWEQYF.

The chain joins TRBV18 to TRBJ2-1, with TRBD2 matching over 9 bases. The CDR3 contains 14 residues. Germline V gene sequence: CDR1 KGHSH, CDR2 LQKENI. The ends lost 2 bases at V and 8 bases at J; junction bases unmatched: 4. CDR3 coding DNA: TGTGCCAGCTCACCAGGACTAGCGAGCGATGAGCAGTTCTTC. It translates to CASSPGLASDEQFF.

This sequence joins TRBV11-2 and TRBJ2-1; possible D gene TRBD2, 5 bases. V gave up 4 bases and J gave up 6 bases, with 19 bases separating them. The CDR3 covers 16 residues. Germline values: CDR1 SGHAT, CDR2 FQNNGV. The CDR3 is CASSSLFISAGNEQFF. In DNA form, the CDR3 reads TGTGCCAGCAGCTCCCTTTTTATTAGCGCTGGCAATGAGCAGTTCTTC.

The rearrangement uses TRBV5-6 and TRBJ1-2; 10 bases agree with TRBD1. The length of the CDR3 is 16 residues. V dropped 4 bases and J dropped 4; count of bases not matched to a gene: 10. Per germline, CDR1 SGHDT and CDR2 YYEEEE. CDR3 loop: CASSRDRDRGFYGYTF. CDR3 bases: TGTGCCAGCAGCCGAGACCGGGACAGGGGATTCTATGGCTACACCTTC.

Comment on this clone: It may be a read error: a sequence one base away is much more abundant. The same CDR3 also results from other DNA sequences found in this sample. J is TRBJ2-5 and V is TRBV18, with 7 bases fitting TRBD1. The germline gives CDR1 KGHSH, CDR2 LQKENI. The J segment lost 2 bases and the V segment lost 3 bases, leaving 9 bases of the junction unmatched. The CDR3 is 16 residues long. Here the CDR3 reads CASSPPATGDQETQYF. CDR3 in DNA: TGTGCCAGCTCACCGCCGGCAACAGGGGATCAAGAGACCCAGTACTTC.

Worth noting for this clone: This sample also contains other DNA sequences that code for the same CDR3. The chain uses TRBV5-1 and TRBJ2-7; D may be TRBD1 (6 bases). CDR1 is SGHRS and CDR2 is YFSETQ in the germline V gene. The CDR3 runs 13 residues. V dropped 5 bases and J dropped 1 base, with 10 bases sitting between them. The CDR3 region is CASSFGQSYEQYF. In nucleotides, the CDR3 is TGCGCCAGCAGTTTTGGACAGTCCTACGAGCAGTACTTC.

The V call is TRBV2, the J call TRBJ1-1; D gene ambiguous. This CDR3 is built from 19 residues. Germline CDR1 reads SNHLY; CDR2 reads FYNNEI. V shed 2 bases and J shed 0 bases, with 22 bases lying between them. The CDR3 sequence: CASSEIESGQLTMNTEAFF. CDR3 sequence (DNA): TGTGCCAGCAGTGAAATCGAGAGCGGTCAGCTTACCATGAACACTGAAGCTTTCTTT. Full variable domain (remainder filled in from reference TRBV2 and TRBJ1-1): EPEVTQTPSHQVTQMGQEVILRCVPISNHLYFYWYRQILGQKVEFLVSFYNNEISEKSEIFDDQFSVERPDGSNFTLKIRSTKLEDSAMYFCASSEIESGQLTMNTEAFFGQGTRLTVV.

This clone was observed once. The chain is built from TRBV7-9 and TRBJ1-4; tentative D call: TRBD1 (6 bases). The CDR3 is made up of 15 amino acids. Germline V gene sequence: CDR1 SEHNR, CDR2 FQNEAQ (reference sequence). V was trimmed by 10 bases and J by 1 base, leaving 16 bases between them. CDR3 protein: CATGGSLVTNEKLFF. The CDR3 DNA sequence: TGTGCCACTGGGGGCTCTCTAGTAACTAATGAAAAACTGTTTTTT.

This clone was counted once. The CDR3 sequence: CASSDPGSDEQYF. CDR3 sequence (DNA): TGCGCCAGCAGTGACCCGGGGTCGGACGAGCAGTACTTC. The rearrangement joins TRBV10-2 to TRBJ2-7; possible D gene TRBD2, 5 bases. Trimming left V 3 bases short and J 5 bases short, with 11 bases between. The CDR3 is 13 residues long. Germline-derived CDR1 and CDR2 are WSHSY and SAAADI.

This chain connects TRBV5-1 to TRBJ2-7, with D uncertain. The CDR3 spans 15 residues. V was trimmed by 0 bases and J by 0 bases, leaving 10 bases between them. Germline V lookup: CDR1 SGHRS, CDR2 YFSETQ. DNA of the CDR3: TGCGCCAGCAGCTTGGCTCCGGCGAGCTCCTACGAGCAGTACTTC. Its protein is CASSLAPASSYEQYF.

DNA of the CDR3: TGTGCCAGCAGTGAACTCGGACAGACTAGCACAGATACGCAGTATTTT. This gives the protein CASSELGQTSTDTQYF. The rearrangement joins TRBV6-1 to TRBJ2-3; a possible D gene is TRBD1 (6 bases). V shed 2 bases and J shed 0 bases, with 12 bases lying between them. Germline CDR1 MNHNS, CDR2 SASEGT. This CDR3 is 16 amino acids long.

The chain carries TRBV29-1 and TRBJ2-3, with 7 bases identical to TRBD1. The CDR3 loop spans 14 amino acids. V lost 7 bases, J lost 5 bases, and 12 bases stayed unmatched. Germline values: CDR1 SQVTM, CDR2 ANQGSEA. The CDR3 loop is CSAWGRQGRDTQYF. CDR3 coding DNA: TGCAGCGCCTGGGGGAGACAGGGTAGAGATACGCAGTATTTT.

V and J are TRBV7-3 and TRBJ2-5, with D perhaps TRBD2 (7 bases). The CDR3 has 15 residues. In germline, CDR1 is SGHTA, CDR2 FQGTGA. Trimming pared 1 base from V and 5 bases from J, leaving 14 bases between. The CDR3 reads CASSLRRGGVETQYF. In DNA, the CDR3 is TGTGCCAGCAGCTTAAGAAGGGGGGGCGTGGAGACCCAGTACTTC.

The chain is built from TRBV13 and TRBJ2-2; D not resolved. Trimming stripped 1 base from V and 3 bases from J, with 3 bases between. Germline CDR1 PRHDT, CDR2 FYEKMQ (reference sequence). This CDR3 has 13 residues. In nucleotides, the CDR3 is TGTGCCAGCAGCTTAGAGCACACCGGGGAGCTGTTTTTT. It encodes CASSLEHTGELFF.

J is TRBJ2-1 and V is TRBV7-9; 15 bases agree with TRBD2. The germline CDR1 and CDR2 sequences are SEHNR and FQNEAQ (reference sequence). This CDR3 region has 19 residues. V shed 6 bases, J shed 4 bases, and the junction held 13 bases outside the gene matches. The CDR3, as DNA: TGTGCCAGCAGGGACCGAGGACTAGCGGGAGGGGAGACTTACAATGAGCAGTTCTTC. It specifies CASRDRGLAGGETYNEQFF.